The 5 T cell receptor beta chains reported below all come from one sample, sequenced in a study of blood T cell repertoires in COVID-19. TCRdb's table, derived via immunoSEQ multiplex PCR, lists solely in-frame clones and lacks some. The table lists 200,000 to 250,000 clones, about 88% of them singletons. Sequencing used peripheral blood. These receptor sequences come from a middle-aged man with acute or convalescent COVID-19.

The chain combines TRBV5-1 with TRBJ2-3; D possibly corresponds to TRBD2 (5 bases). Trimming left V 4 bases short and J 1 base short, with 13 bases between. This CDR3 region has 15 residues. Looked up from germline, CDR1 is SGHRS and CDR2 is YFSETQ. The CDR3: CASSLGLPGTDTQYF. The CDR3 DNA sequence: TGCGCCAGCAGCCTCGGACTCCCCGGCACAGATACGCAGTATTTT.

The CDR3 DNA reads as TGTGCTAGTGGTTTGGTACTGGCTAGCGGGGGCCCTCTCCACACAGATACGCAGTATTTT. Translating it yields CASGLVLASGGPLHTDTQYF. This chain links TRBV12-5 with TRBJ2-3; 10 bases match TRBD2. Germline V gene sequence: CDR1 LGHNT, CDR2 FRNRAP. This CDR3 is built from 20 residues. The V gene end was trimmed by 0 bases and the J gene end by 2 bases; junction bases not matched to a gene: 14.

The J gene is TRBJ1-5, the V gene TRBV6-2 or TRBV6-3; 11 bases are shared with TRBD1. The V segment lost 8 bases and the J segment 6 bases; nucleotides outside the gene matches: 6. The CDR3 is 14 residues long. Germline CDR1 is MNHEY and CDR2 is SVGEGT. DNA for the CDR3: TGTGCCAGCTGCCCGGACAGGGGGCTTCAGCCCCAGCATTTT. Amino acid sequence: CASCPDRGLQPQHF.

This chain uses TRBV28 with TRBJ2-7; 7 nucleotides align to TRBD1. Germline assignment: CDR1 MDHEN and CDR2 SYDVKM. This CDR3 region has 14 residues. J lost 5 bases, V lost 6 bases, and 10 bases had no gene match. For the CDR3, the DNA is TGTGCCAGCAGCTCCGGGACAGCTCTTCACGAGCAGTACTTC. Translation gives CASSSGTALHEQYF.

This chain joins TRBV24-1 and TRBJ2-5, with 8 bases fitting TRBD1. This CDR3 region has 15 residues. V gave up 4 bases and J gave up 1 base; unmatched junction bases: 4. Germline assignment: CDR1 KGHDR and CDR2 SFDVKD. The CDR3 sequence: CATSDRGTGQETQYF. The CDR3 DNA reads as TGTGCCACCAGTGACCGTGGGACAGGCCAAGAGACCCAGTACTTC.